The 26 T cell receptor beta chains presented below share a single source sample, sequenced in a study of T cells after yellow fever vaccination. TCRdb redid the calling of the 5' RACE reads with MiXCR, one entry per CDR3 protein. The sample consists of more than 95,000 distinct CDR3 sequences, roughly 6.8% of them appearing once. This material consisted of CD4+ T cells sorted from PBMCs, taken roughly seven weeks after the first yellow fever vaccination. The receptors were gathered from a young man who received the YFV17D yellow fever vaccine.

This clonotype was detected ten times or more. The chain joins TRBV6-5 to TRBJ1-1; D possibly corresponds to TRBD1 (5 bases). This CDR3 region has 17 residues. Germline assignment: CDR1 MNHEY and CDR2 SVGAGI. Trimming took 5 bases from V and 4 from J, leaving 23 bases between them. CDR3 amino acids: CASSTGPERGGGTEAFF. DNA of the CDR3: TGTGCCAGCAGTACAGGACCGGAAAGGGGCGGCGGCACTGAAGCTTTCTTT.

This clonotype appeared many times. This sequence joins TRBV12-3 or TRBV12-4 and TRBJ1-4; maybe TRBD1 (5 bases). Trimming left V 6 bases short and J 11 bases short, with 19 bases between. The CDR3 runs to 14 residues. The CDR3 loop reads CASSLSGVRGKLFF. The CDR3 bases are TGTGCCAGCAGCTTATCTGGCGTGAGGGGTAAACTGTTTTTT.

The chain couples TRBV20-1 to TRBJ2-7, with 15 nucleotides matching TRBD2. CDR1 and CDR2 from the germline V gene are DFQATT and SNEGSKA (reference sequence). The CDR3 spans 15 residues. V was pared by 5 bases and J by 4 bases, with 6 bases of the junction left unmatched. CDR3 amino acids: CSAPRTSGGGYEQYF. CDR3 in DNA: TGCAGTGCTCCGAGGACTAGCGGGGGGGGTTACGAGCAGTACTTC.

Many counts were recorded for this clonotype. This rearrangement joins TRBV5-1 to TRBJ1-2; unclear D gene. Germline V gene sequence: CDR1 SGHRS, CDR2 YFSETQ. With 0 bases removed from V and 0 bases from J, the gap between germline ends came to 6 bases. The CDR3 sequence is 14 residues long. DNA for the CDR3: TGCGCCAGCAGCTTGGGAGGATCTAACTATGGCTACACCTTC. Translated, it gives CASSLGGSNYGYTF.

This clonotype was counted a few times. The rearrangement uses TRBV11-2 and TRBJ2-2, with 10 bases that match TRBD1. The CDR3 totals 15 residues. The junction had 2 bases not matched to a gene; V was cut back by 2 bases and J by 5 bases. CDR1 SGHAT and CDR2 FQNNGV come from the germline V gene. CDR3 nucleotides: TGTGCCAGCAGCTTACGGACAGGGGGGACCGGGGAGCTGTTTTTT. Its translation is CASSLRTGGTGELFF. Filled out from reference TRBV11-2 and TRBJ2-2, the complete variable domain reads EAGVAQSPRYKIIEKRQSVAFWCNPISGHATLYWYQQILGQGPKLLIQFQNNGVVDDSQLPKDRFSAERLKGVDSTLKIQPAKLEDSAVYLCASSLRTGGTGELFFGEGSRLTVL.

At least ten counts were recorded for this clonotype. CDR3 loop: CASSLYLAGGPWDTQYF. CDR3 nucleotide sequence: TGTGCCAGCAGTTTATATCTAGCGGGGGGGCCTTGGGATACGCAGTATTTT. This chain links TRBV12-3 or TRBV12-4 with TRBJ2-3, with 12 positions matching TRBD2. Losses at the gene ends were 2 bases for V and 6 bases for J; bases not matched to a gene: 9. The CDR3 is 17 residues long.

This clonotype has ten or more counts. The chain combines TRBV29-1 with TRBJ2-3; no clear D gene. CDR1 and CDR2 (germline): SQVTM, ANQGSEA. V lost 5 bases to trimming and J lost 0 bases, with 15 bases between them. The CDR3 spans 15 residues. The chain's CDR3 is CSVPGALASTDTQYF. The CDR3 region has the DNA TGCAGCGTTCCCGGAGCGCTGGCGAGCACAGATACGCAGTATTTT.

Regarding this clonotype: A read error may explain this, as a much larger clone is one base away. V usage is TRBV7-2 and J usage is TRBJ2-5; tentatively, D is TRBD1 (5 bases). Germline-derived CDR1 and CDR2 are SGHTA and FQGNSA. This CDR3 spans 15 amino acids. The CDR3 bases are TGTGCCAGCAGCTTCGCCCAGGGATTCCAAGAGGCCCAGTACTTC. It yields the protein CASSFAQGFQEAQYF.

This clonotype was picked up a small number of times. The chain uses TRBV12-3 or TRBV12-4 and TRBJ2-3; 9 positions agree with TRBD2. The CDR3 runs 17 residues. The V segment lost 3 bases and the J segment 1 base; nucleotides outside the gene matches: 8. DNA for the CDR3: TGTGCCAGCAGTTTCGGCGGGGGGGGTATACGCACAGATACGCAGTATTTT. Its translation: CASSFGGGGIRTDTQYF.

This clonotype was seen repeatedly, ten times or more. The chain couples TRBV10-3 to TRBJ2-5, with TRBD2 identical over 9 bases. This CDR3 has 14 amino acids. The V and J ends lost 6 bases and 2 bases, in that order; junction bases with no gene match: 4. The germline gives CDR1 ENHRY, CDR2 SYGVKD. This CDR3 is CAIRSSGGQETQYF. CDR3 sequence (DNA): TGTGCCATCAGAAGTAGCGGGGGTCAAGAGACCCAGTACTTC.

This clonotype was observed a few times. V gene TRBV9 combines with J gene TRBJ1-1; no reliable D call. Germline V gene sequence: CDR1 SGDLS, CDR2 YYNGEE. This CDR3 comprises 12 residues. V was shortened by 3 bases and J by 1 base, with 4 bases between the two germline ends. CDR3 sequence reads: CASSGGNTEAFF. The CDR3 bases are TGTGCCAGCAGCGGGGGGAACACTGAAGCTTTCTTT.

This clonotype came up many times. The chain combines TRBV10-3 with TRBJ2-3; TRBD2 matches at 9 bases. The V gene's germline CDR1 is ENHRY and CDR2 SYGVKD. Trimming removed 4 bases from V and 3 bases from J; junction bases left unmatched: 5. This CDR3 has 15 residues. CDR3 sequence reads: CAISGAGGRTDTQYF. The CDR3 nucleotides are TGTGCCATCAGTGGGGCGGGGGGGCGTACAGATACGCAGTATTTT.

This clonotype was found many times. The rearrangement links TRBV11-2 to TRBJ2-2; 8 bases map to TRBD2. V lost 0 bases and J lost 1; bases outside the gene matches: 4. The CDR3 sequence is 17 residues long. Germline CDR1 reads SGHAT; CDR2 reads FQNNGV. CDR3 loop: CASSLDGLAGNTGELFF. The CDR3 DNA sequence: TGTGCCAGCAGCTTAGATGGGCTAGCGGGGAACACCGGGGAGCTGTTTTTT.

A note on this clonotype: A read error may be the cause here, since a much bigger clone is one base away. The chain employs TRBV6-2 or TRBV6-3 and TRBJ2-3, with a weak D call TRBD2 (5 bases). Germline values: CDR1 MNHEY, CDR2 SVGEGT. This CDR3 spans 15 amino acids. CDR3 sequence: CTSSYGGGHTDTQYF. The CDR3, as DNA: TGTACCAGCAGTTACGGCGGAGGCCACACAGATACGCAGTATTTT.

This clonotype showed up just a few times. The CDR3 DNA is TGTGCCAGCAGCGTAGGGGCAGATAATTCACCCCTCCACTTT. It yields the protein CASSVGADNSPLHF. This chain connects TRBV9 to TRBJ1-6; D gene ambiguous. Trimming removed 0 bases at V and 5 bases at J, with 6 bases between. This CDR3 is 14 amino acids long. CDR1 and CDR2 from the germline V gene are SGDLS and YYNGEE.

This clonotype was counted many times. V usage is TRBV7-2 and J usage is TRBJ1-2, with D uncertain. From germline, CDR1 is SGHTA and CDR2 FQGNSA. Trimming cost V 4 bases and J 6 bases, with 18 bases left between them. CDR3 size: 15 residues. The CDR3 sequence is CASSSQTSRYHGYTF. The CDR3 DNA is TGTGCCAGCAGCTCCCAGACATCCCGGTATCATGGCTACACCTTC.

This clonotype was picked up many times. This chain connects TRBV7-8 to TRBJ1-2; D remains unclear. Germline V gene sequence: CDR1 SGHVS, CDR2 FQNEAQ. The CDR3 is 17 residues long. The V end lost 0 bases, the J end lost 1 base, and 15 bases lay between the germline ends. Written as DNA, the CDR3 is TGTGCCAGCAGCTTAGCAGCTTTGTTGTATCTTAACTATGGCTACACCTTC. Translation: CASSLAALLYLNYGYTF.

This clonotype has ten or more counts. The chain's CDR3 is CASSARAGLFSGELFF. The CDR3 coding sequence is TGTGCCAGCAGCGCCCGGGCGGGGTTGTTTAGTGGGGAGCTGTTTTTT. V and J are TRBV11-2 and TRBJ2-2; D possibly corresponds to TRBD2 (6 bases). In germline, CDR1 is SGHAT, CDR2 FQNNGV. This CDR3 comprises 16 residues. V gave up 5 bases and J gave up 8 bases, with 21 bases separating them.

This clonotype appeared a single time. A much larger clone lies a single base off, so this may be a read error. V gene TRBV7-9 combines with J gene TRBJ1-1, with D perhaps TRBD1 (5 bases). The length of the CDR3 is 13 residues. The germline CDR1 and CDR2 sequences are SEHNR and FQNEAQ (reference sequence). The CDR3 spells CASGFTGLSEAFF. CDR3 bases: TGTGCCAGCGGCTTTACGGGGCTCTCTGAAGCTTTCTTT.

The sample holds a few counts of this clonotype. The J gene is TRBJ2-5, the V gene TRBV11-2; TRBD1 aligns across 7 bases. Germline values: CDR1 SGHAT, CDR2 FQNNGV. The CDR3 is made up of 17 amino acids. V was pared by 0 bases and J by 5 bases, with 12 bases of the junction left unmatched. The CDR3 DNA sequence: TGTGCCAGCAGCTTAGATTGGGGTCGAGGGGGCCGCGAGACCCAGTACTTC. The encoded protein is CASSLDWGRGGRETQYF.

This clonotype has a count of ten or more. The CDR3 region has the DNA TGCGCCAGCAGCTATACGACTGGCTACGAGCAGTACGTC. It yields the protein CASSYTTGYEQYV. V and J are TRBV5-1 and TRBJ2-7; D unclear. Trimming stripped 3 bases from V and 3 bases from J, with 10 bases between. This CDR3 spans 13 amino acids. Germline CDR1 reads SGHRS; CDR2 reads YFSETQ.

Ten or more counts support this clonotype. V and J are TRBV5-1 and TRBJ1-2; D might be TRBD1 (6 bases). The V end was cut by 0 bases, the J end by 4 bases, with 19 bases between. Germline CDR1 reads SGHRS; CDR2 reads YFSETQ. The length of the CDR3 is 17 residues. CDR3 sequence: CASSLAHGQTDVYGYTF. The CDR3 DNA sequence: TGCGCCAGCAGCTTGGCCCACGGACAGACCGACGTCTATGGCTACACCTTC.

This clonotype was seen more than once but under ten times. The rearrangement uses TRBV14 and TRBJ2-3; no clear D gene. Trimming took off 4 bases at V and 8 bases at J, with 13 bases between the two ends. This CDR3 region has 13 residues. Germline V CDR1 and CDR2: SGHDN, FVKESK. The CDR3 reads CASSLSRFPTQYF. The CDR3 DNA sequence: TGTGCCAGCAGCCTTAGTAGGTTCCCTACGCAGTATTTT. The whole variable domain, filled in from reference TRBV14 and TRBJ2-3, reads EAGVTQFPSHSVIEKGQTVTLRCDPISGHDNLYWYRRVMGKEIKFLLHFVKESKQDESGMPNNRFLAERTGGTYSTLKVQPAELEDSGVYFCASSLSRFPTQYFGPGTRLTVL.

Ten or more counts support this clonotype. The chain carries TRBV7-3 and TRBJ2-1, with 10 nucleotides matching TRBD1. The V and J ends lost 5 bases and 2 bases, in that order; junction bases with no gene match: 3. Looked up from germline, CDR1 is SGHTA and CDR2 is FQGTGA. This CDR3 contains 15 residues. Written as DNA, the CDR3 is TGTGCCAGCAGCCCGGGACAGGGGCCCTACAATGAGCAGTTCTTC. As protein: CASSPGQGPYNEQFF.

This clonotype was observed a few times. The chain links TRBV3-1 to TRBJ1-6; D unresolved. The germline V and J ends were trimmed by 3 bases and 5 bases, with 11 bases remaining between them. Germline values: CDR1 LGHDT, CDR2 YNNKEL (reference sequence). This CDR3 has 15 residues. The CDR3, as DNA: TGTGCCAGCAGCCAGGACCGATACAATAATTCACCCCTCCACTTT. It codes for CASSQDRYNNSPLHF.

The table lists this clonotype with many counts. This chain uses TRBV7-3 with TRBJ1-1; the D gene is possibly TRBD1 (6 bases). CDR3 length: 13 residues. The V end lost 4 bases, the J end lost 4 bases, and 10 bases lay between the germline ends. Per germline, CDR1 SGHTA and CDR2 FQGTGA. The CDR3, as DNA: TGTGCCAGCAGCTCCCCAGGGGCCACTGAAGCTTTCTTT. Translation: CASSSPGATEAFF.